This TCR beta chain was profiled in a study of T cells and copy number aberrations in small-cell lung cancer. Donors were all either smokers or heavy second-hand smokers. Here immunoSEQ multiplex PCR was the method, and the copy in TCRdb shows in-frame clones only, minus some. The sample records 6,000 to 7,500 clones, 80% to 90% being singletons. This CDR3 contains 13 residues. Unmatched junction bases numbered 7, after V lost 4 bases and J lost 10 bases. Germline V gene data show CDR1 as SGHTA and CDR2 as FQGTGA. Study-level findings and limits: Due to few samples, these findings require validation.

Remarks on this clone: What it recognizes is unknown.

Input material: normal tissue next to the tumor. This clonotype was obtained from a woman in her 50s with small cell lung cancer. This rearrangement joins TRBV7-3 to TRBJ2-1; 7 nucleotides agree with TRBD1. This CDR3 reads CASSSHRGGEQFF. CDR3 in DNA: TGTGCCAGCAGCTCCCACAGGGGCGGGGAGCAGTTCTTC.